This TCR beta chain was found in a study of blood T cell repertoires in COVID-19. Libraries were prepared by immunoSEQ multiplex PCR; TCRdb keeps only in-frame clonotypes and omits some of them. The sample comprises about 150,000 clones, roughly 80% of which are singletons, and 3.5% to 4.5% rests with the top ten. This clone has just a few counts. Sequencing used peripheral blood. The source of this sequence is a woman of 80 years or more with acute or convalescent COVID-19.

CDR3 residues: CASSPPQGTSGNTIYF. In DNA, the CDR3 is TGTGCCAGCTCACCACCCCAGGGGACCTCTGGAAACACCATATATTTT. The chain joins TRBV18 to TRBJ1-3, with a weak D call TRBD1 (6 bases). Trimming removed 0 bases at V and 0 bases at J, with 9 bases between. The CDR3 spans 16 residues. Germline-derived CDR1 and CDR2 are KGHSH and LQKENI. Full variable domain (outside the CDR3, taken from reference TRBV18 and TRBJ1-3): NAGVMQNPRHLVRRRGQEARLRCSPMKGHSHVYWYRQLPEEGLKFMVYLQKENIIDESGMPKERFSAEFPKEGPSILRIQQVVRGDSAAYFCASSPPQGTSGNTIYFGEGSWLTVV.